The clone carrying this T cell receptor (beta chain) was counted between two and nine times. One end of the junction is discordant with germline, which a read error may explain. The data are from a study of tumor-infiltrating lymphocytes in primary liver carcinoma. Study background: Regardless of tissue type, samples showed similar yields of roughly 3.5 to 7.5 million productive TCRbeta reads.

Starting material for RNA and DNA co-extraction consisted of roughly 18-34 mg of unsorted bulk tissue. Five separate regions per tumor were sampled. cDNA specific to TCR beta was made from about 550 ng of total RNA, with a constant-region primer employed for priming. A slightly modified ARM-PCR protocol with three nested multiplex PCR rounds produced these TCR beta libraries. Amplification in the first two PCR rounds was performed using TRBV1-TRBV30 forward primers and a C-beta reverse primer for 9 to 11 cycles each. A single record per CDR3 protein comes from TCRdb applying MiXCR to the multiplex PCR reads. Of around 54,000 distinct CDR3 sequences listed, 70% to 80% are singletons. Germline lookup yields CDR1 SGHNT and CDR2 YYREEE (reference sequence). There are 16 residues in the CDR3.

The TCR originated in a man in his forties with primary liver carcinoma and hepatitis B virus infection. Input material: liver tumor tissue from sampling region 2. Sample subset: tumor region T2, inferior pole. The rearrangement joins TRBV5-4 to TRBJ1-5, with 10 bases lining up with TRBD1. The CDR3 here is CASSLGGQGSNRPQHF. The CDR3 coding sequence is TGTGCCAGCAGTTTGGGGGGACAGGGGAGCAATCGGCCCCAGCATTTT.